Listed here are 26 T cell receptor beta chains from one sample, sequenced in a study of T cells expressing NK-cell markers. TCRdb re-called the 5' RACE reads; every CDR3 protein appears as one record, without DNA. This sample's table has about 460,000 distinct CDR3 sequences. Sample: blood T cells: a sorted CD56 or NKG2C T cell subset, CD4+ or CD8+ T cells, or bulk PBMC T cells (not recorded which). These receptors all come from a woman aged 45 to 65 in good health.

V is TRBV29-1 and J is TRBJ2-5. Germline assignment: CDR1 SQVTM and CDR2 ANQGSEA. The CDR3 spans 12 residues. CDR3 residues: CSVSVDGETQYF.

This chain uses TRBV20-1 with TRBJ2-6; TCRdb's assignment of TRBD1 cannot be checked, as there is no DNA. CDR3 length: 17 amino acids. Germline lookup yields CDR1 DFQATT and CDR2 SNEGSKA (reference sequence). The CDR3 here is CSARPPGPGSGANVLTF.

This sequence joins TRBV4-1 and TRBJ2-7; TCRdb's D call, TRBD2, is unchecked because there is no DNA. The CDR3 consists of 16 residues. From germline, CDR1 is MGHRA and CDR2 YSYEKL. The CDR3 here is CASSQSVADPSYEQYF.

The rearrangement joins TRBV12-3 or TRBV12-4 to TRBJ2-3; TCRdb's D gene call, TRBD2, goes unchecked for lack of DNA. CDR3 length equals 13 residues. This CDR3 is CASASAGADTQYF.

The CDR3 region is CSVARGGPRMNTEAFF. The chain joins TRBV29-1 to TRBJ1-1. Germline V gene sequence: CDR1 SQVTM, CDR2 ANQGSEA. The CDR3 runs to 16 residues.

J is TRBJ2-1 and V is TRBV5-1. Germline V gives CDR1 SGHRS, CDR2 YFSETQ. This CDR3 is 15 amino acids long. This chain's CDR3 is CASRYPFSRPNEQFF.

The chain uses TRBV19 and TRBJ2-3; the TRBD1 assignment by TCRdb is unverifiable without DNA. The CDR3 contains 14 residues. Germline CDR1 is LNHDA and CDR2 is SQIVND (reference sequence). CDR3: CASNPGLGTDTQYF. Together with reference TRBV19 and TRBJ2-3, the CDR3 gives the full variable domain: DGGITQSPKYLFRKEGQNVTLSCEQNLNHDAMYWYRQDPGQGLRLIYYSQIVNDFQKGDIAEGYSVSREKKESFPLTVTSAQKNPTAFYLCASNPGLGTDTQYFGPGTRLTVL.

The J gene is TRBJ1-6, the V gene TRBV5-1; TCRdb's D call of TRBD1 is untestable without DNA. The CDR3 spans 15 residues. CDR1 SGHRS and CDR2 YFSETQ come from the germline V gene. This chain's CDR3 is CASSTRTGGHSPLHF.

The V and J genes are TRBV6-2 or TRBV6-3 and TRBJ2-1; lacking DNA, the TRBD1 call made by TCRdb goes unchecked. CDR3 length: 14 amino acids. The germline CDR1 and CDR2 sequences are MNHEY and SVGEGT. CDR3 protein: CASSATGRLGEQFF.

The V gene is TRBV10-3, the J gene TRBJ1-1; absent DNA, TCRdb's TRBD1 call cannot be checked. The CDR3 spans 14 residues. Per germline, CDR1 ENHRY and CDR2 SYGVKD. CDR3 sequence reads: CAISKGAANTEAFF.

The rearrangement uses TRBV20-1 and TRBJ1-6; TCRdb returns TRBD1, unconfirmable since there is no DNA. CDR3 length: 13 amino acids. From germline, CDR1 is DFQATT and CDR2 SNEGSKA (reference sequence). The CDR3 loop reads CSARRGENSPLHF.

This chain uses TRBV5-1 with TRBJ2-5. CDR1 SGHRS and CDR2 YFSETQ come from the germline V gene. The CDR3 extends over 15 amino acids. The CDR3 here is CASSTETIGQETQYF.

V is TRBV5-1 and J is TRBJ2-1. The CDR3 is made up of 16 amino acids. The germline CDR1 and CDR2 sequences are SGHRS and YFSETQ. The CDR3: CASSLVAGGPNNEQFF.

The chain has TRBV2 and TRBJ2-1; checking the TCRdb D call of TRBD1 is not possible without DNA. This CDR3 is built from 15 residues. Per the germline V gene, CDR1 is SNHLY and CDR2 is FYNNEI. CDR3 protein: CASSEGRGVGNEQFF.

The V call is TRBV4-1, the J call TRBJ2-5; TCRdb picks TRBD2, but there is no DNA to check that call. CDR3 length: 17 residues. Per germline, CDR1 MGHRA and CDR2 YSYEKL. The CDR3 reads CASSQSVRGALQETQYF.

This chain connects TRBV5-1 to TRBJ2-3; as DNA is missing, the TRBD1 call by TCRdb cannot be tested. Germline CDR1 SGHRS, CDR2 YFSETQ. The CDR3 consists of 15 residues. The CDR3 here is CASTFGGFGTDTQYF.

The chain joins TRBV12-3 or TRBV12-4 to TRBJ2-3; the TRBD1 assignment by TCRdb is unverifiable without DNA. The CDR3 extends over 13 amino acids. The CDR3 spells CASSWDGDYTQYF.

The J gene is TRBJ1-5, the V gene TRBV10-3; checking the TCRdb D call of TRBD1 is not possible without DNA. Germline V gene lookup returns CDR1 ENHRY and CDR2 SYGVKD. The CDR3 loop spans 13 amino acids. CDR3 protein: CAEGAGPGEPQHF.

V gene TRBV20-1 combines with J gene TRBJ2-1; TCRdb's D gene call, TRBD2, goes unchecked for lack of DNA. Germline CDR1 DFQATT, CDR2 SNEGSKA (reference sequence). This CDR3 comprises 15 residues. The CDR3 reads CSALLSGRGSGEQFF.

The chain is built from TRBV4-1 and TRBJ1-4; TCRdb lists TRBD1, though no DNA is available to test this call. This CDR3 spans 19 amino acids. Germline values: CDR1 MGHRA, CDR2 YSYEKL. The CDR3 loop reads CASSQGGGTEYATNEKLFF.

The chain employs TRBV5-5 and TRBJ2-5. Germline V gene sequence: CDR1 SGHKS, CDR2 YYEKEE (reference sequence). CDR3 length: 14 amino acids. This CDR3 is CASSLDGVQETQYF.

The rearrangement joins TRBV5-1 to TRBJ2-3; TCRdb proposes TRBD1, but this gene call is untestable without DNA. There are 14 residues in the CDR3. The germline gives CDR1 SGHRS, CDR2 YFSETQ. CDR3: CASSPGQESDTQYF. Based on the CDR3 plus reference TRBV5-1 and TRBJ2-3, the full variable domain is KAGVTQTPRYLIKTRGQQVTLSCSPISGHRSVSWYQQTPGQGLQFLFEYFSETQRNKGNFPGRFSGRQFSNSRSEMNVSTLELGDSALYLCASSPGQESDTQYFGPGTRLTVL.

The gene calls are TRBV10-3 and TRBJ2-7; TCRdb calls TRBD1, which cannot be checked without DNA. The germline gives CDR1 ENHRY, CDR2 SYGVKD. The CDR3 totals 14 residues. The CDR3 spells CAIRRTAQSYEQYF.

The CDR3 here is CSARDASGSNEQFF. J is TRBJ2-1 and V is TRBV20-1; no DNA is available, so the TRBD2 call from TCRdb remains unchecked. This CDR3 is 14 amino acids long. Germline CDR1 and CDR2: DFQATT and SNEGSKA (reference sequence).

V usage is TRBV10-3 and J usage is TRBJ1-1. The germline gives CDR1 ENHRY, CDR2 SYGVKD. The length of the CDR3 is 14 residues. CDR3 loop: CAISVFKGNTEAFF.

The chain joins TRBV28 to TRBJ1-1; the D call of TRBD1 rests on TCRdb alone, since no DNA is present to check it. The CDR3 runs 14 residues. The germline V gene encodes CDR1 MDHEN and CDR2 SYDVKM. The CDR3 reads CASSHDPGIAEAFF.